Described below is a single T cell receptor beta chain sequence and its context. Read sequence stops 3 residues before the CDR3 end, and the germline J gene provides the missing end. This sample was taken from a study of T cells in women clearing cervical HPV infection. Sequenced by immunoSEQ multiplex PCR; TCRdb stores in-frame clones only, minus some. In all, the sample yields about 36,000 clones. The CDR3 length is 13 residues. V lost 2 bases, J lost 4 bases, and 1 base stayed unmatched. The source of this sequence is a woman aged 18 to 75 with a cervical HPV16 infection that either progressed to CIN3+ or cleared (not recorded which). The chain recombines TRBV12-3 or TRBV12-4 with TRBJ1-2; 7 positions match TRBD1. What was sequenced was blood buffy coat. CDR3 amino acids: CASSLRDSYGYTF. The sequenced part of the CDR3 DNA is TGTGCCAGCAGTTTAAGGGACAGCTATGGC.